This T cell receptor (beta chain) stems from a study of T cell repertoires in MIS-A myocarditis (dated by TCRdb to the early 2020s). CDR3 length: 15 amino acids, cysteine to phenylalanine. The only DNA kept is the CDR3, 45 bases in frame from the first base. The junction carries 17 bases between V and J, which are trimmed by 6 bases and 2 bases respectively. The germline V gene (reference sequence) provides CDR1 MNHEY and CDR2 SMNVEV. The QIAamp DNA FFPE kit was used to extract genomic DNA from formalin-fixed paraffin-embedded autopsy tissue. Details on this clone: Its antigen has not been determined. There are no base qualities to consult, and no much larger clone falls within one base.

Amplification of TCRbeta CDR3 regions relied on the immunoSEQ bias-controlled multiplex PCR, followed by high-throughput sequencing. In the source study's methods: The immunoSEQ vendor pipeline collapsed and filtered the CDR3 sequences so that the abundance and frequency of each unique TCRbeta CDR3 could be quantified. CD-HIT clustered dominant CDR3 amino acid sequences with SARS-CoV-2-specific ImmuneCODE TCRbeta sequences at a 90% global sequence identity threshold. Clones at frequencies from 0.1 to 1 were categorized as hyperexpanded, and clones at frequencies from 0.01 to 0.1 were categorized as large. CDR3 amino acid sequences and V and J gene assignments of dominant clones were confirmed with MiXCR. The R stringdist package was used to calculate Levenshtein distances between the patient clonotypes and the ImmuneCODE hits. TCRdb holds this immuneACCESS table with in-frame rearrangements only. Some clones are missing; in checked studies, unresolved V genes explain under half, and the rest has no known cause. V and J calls and clone size come straight from that table; D and trimming were deduced from the DNA. For this sample the table gives around 6,100 clones, of which around 84% were detected only once. Approximately 18% of the sample goes to the ten largest clones.

This TCR was recovered from a man aged 18 to 30 with fulminant myocarditis from multisystem inflammatory syndrome in adults (MIS-A) after COVID-19. Specimen: right inferior lung lobe tissue obtained at autopsy. The V and J segments used are TRBV27 and TRBJ2-7, with the D gene uncertain. The DNA sequence is given as TGTGCCAGCAGCCGGATAAGGACGAGCGCCTACGAGCAGTACTTC. This yields the protein CASSRIRTSAYEQYF.